This TCR beta chain was found in a study of blood T cell repertoires in COVID-19. Recruitment covered under 25 US areas and drew participants whose ages spanned about 18 to 100 years. In assigning cohorts, the study relied on participant-reported clinical history. Assay used: immunoSEQ multiplex PCR; TCRdb lists only in-frame clones, some missing. The sample lists over 250,000 clones, 75% to 90% occurring once. Losses at the gene ends were 4 bases for V and 5 bases for J; bases not matched to a gene: 4. The CDR3 is made up of 13 amino acids. Germline CDR1 SEHNR, CDR2 FQNEAQ (reference sequence). The source material was PBMCs or T cells enriched from blood (not recorded which). The TCR originated in a woman younger than 30 who had recovered from COVID-19. The chain couples TRBV7-9 to TRBJ2-5; TRBD1 agrees at 7 bases. CDR3 DNA: TGTGCCAGCAGCTCCGACAGGGTGGAGACCCAGTACTTC. It translates to CASSSDRVETQYF.